This T cell receptor beta chain was obtained from a study of T cell responses to AZD1222 COVID-19 vaccine. Study results and limitations: The study sampled repertoires only after the peak T cell response. Elevations in Spike-specific TCR breadth and depth followed administration of two AZD1222 doses.

Method: immunoSEQ multiplex PCR; TCRdb's copy keeps in-frame clones and lacks some. The sample records around 140,000 clones, roughly 93% being singletons. The CDR3 is 14 residues long. Germline CDR1 is KGHSH and CDR2 is LQKENI. Trimming took off 6 bases at V and 6 bases at J, with 17 bases between the two ends. Worth noting for this clone: Its antigen is unknown.

This material consisted of peripheral blood, taken on day 0 of AZD1222 vaccination. V is TRBV18 and J is TRBJ1-2; D not resolved. The clonotype comes from an adult in good health. CDR3 nucleotide sequence: TGTGCCAGCTCCACAAAAGCCGGGGAGGATGGCTACACCTTC. It codes for CASSTKAGEDGYTF.